The TCR beta chain under discussion was sequenced for a study of blood T cell repertoires in COVID-19. The overall study: Acute and convalescent COVID-19 samples came from the United States, Italy and Spain.

In the original analysis: Nucleated cell number was recorded as an estimate derived from reference gene primer amplification. TCRdb's table, derived via immunoSEQ multiplex PCR, lists solely in-frame clones and lacks some. V, J and clone size derive from that table, while D and trimming were established from the DNA sequence. The sample holds around 240,000 clones, 75% to 90% seen once. The study recruited exposed participants who had met a COVID-19 case within 2 weeks before entry. Material: PBMCs or T cells enriched from blood (not recorded which). This TCR was recovered from a man over 45 who had been exposed to COVID-19.

CDR3 region: CASSPWRVSSYEQYF. CDR3 DNA: TGTGCCAGCAGCCCCTGGAGGGTCAGCTCCTACGAGCAGTACTTC. This chain uses TRBV5-6 with TRBJ2-7; possibly TRBD2 for D (6 bases). CDR3 length: 15 amino acids. The V end was cut by 4 bases, the J end by 0 bases, with 14 bases between. Germline CDR1 reads SGHDT; CDR2 reads YYEEEE.